One T cell receptor beta chain is described in this entry. Antigen unknown. This CDR3 contains 12 residues. V lost 4 bases to trimming and J lost 6 bases, with 10 bases between them. CDR1 and CDR2 (germline): SGHTA, FQGNSA. This sample was included in a study of cytomegalovirus exposure and HLA in healthy donors. General study results and limits: Later on, an analysis tied 15,000 to 20,000 TCR beta sequences to HLA alleles at 0.05 false discovery rate. A previous analysis found most TCR beta V segments productive roughly 87% or roughly 30% of the time. It was only CMV serostatus that was available as immune exposure information. The study recorded 150 to 200 TCR beta chains that were cytomegalovirus-associated.

The PCR used 60 Vbeta and 13 Jbeta primers. Sequencing used immunoSEQ multiplex PCR; TCRdb keeps in-frame clones, though not all of them. Of around 150,000 clones in the sample, 88% are singletons; the top ten hold 0.45% to 0.55%. This chain uses TRBV7-2 with TRBJ2-7, with D unresolved. The material sequenced was PBMCs. The clonotype was recovered from a woman aged 40 to 55 in good health and CMV-seronegative. CDR3 region: CASSSRTGEQYF. The CDR3 DNA reads as TGTGCCAGCAGCTCCCGTACGGGCGAGCAGTACTTC. Full variable domain (outside the CDR3, taken from reference TRBV7-2 and TRBJ2-7): GAGVSQSPSNKVTEKGKDVELRCDPISGHTALYWYRQSLGQGLEFLIYFQGNSAPDKSGLPSDRFSAERTGGSVSTLTIQRTQQEDSAVYLCASSSRTGEQYFGPGTRLTVT.